This TCR beta chain is from a study of T cell responses to AZD1222 COVID-19 vaccine. This clone was recorded a few times. TCRdb's table, derived via immunoSEQ multiplex PCR, lists solely in-frame clones and lacks some. The repertoire includes more than 100,000 clones, around 90% of them detected once, and roughly 1.1% sits in the top ten. Trimming removed 6 bases from V and 4 bases from J; junction bases left unmatched: 14. The germline V gene has CDR1 MNHEY and CDR2 SVGEGT. The CDR3 is 16 amino acids. The rearrangement joins TRBV6-2 or TRBV6-3 to TRBJ2-7; 8 nucleotides match TRBD2. The receptor was isolated from an adult in good health. This specimen was peripheral blood, taken on day 0 of AZD1222 vaccination. DNA of the CDR3: TGTGCCAGCAGCCCCTGGGGGACTAGAAATGAGTACGAGCAGTACTTC. As protein: CASSPWGTRNEYEQYF.